Listed below are T cell receptor beta chains from one sample, sequenced in a study of blood T cell repertoires in COVID-19. Produced via immunoSEQ multiplex PCR; TCRdb's table is partial and in-frame only. The top ten hold 7.4% of the sample, which has around 240,000 clones, 75% to 85% seen once. Sequenced sample: peripheral blood. The origin of the receptors is a woman aged 50 to 60 with acute or convalescent COVID-19. Both conserved end residues are part of each CDR3. The order of the fields is V gene, clone size, CDR3 length, CDR3 protein. Size is stated for part of the rows, as once, few or many counts, or as a class when the clone is expanded.

v_call: TRBV7-8; clone_size: few; cdr3_length: 17; cdr3_aa: CASSLKRGFSYGDTQYF
v_call: TRBV6-5; clone_size: NA; cdr3_length: 13; cdr3_aa: CASSQTQGYEQYF
v_call: TRBV5-1; clone_size: NA; cdr3_length: 16; cdr3_aa: CASSLFPSGGDNEQFF
v_call: TRBV5-1; clone_size: once; cdr3_length: 16; cdr3_aa: CASSFGDREGNQPQHF
v_call: TRBV9; clone_size: NA; cdr3_length: 15; cdr3_aa: CASSESGGAYNEQFF
v_call: TRBV2; clone_size: NA; cdr3_length: 18; cdr3_aa: CASSESRSSGGLRDTQYF
v_call: TRBV6-6; clone_size: NA; cdr3_length: 17; cdr3_aa: CASSRLKTSTGQETQYF
v_call: TRBV12-3/TRBV12-4; clone_size: once; cdr3_length: 12; cdr3_aa: CASRLRQDGYTF
v_call: TRBV19; clone_size: NA; cdr3_length: 15; cdr3_aa: CAPEGREGINSPLHF
v_call: TRBV14; clone_size: NA; cdr3_length: 19; cdr3_aa: CASSQAPGLTFASSYEQYF
v_call: TRBV28; clone_size: NA; cdr3_length: 14; cdr3_aa: CASSIRGQQETQYF
v_call: TRBV27; clone_size: NA; cdr3_length: 15; cdr3_aa: CASSLSGTTNYGYTF
v_call: TRBV6-5; clone_size: NA; cdr3_length: 14; cdr3_aa: CASRVAGGLDTQYF
v_call: TRBV28; clone_size: NA; cdr3_length: 16; cdr3_aa: CASSLENQGIGETQYF
v_call: TRBV3-1/TRBV3-2; clone_size: once; cdr3_length: 15; cdr3_aa: CASSPWGQINYGYTF
v_call: TRBV6-5; clone_size: NA; cdr3_length: 14; cdr3_aa: CASSYVQATDTQYF
v_call: TRBV29-1; clone_size: NA; cdr3_length: 14; cdr3_aa: CSVSPGTGSHEQYF
v_call: TRBV14; clone_size: NA; cdr3_length: 15; cdr3_aa: CASSQTGAGSYEQYF
v_call: TRBV28; clone_size: NA; cdr3_length: 14; cdr3_aa: CASSLRQGDYEQYF
v_call: TRBV7-2; clone_size: NA; cdr3_length: 14; cdr3_aa: CASSLFPGNSPLHF
v_call: TRBV19; clone_size: medium-sized; cdr3_length: 14; cdr3_aa: CASSIGTGTYEQYF
v_call: TRBV28; clone_size: NA; cdr3_length: 14; cdr3_aa: CASSSQTGKQPQHF
v_call: TRBV9; clone_size: once; cdr3_length: 13; cdr3_aa: CASSPEGPYGYTF
v_call: TRBV30; clone_size: NA; cdr3_length: 15; cdr3_aa: CAWRLSGGSGNTIYF
v_call: TRBV11-2; clone_size: NA; cdr3_length: 12; cdr3_aa: CASRRTGREQYF
v_call: TRBV21-1; clone_size: once; cdr3_length: 10; cdr3_aa: CAPRTNIQYF
v_call: TRBV2; clone_size: NA; cdr3_length: 15; cdr3_aa: CASSGTGGLVGGYTF
v_call: TRBV30; clone_size: once; cdr3_length: 15; cdr3_aa: CAWSVSSAAYNEQFF
v_call: TRBV5-5; clone_size: NA; cdr3_length: 11; cdr3_aa: CASSRTNPRVF
v_call: TRBV6-5; clone_size: NA; cdr3_length: 14; cdr3_aa: CATQPGGGADTQYF
v_call: TRBV5-1; clone_size: NA; cdr3_length: 15; cdr3_aa: CASSFKRGGLDTQYF
v_call: TRBV12-3/TRBV12-4; clone_size: NA; cdr3_length: 11; cdr3_aa: CASSLGHTIYF
v_call: TRBV19; clone_size: NA; cdr3_length: 15; cdr3_aa: CASSTGQGGTDTQYF
v_call: TRBV6-1; clone_size: once; cdr3_length: 16; cdr3_aa: CASSDHRKRATDTQYF
v_call: TRBV15; clone_size: NA; cdr3_length: 16; cdr3_aa: CATSRAGQGSNQPQHF
v_call: TRBV28; clone_size: once; cdr3_length: 14; cdr3_aa: CASLGHPSPFGQYF
v_call: TRBV30; clone_size: NA; cdr3_length: 15; cdr3_aa: CAWSVRGLTNYGYTF
v_call: TRBV19; clone_size: NA; cdr3_length: 14; cdr3_aa: CASRYRGVNTEAFF
v_call: TRBV4-3; clone_size: NA; cdr3_length: 14; cdr3_aa: CASSPRTGDEKLFF
v_call: TRBV2; clone_size: few; cdr3_length: 13; cdr3_aa: CASSEEEGNTIYF
v_call: TRBV28; clone_size: NA; cdr3_length: 17; cdr3_aa: CASSFLPSSGKYNEQFF
v_call: TRBV7-2; clone_size: NA; cdr3_length: 14; cdr3_aa: CASSSPSLISGYTF
v_call: TRBV30; clone_size: NA; cdr3_length: 11; cdr3_aa: CACKDYYEQYF
v_call: TRBV30; clone_size: NA; cdr3_length: 16; cdr3_aa: CAWTTGLAGSTDTQYF
v_call: TRBV4-2; clone_size: NA; cdr3_length: 15; cdr3_aa: CASSPRNAGGNTIYF
v_call: TRBV13; clone_size: NA; cdr3_length: 15; cdr3_aa: CASSFGTSGIYEQYF
v_call: TRBV28; clone_size: NA; cdr3_length: 13; cdr3_aa: CASSFDRGAEAFF
v_call: TRBV5-4; clone_size: NA; cdr3_length: 16; cdr3_aa: CASSLKTSGNTGELFF
v_call: TRBV5-8; clone_size: NA; cdr3_length: 14; cdr3_aa: CASSSDRLDTEAFF
v_call: TRBV29-1; clone_size: NA; cdr3_length: 16; cdr3_aa: CSVLGVGGRGVETQYF
v_call: TRBV5-6; clone_size: NA; cdr3_length: 13; cdr3_aa: CASSPDRQETQYF
v_call: TRBV19; clone_size: NA; cdr3_length: 17; cdr3_aa: CASSIPRGLQGNTEAFF
v_call: TRBV19; clone_size: NA; cdr3_length: 17; cdr3_aa: CASTLDLAGTSTDTQYF
v_call: TRBV7-3; clone_size: NA; cdr3_length: 15; cdr3_aa: CASSLGTALYNEQFF
v_call: TRBV11-1; clone_size: NA; cdr3_length: 15; cdr3_aa: CASSLLGNPSYEQYF
v_call: TRBV27; clone_size: NA; cdr3_length: 17; cdr3_aa: CATFPLWEGGRQETQYF
v_call: TRBV2; clone_size: few; cdr3_length: 13; cdr3_aa: CASSEARGIEQYF
v_call: TRBV27; clone_size: NA; cdr3_length: 12; cdr3_aa: CASSLTGGEQYF